This TCR beta chain was identified during a study of OX40 agonist ivuxolimab in advanced cancers. Study-level results: Some of the nonresponding patients also showed low levels of normalized T-cell clonal expansion. Clones of CD4+ and CD8+ blood T cells grew by week 6 at doses of 0.1 to 3.0 mg/kg.

A word on this clone: No antigen is known for it.

The CDR3 is 13 residues long. Germline V gene sequence: CDR1 MDHEN, CDR2 SYDVKM. V was clipped by 6 bases and J by 3 bases, with 9 bases between them. Measured with immunoSEQ multiplex PCR; TCRdb has only the in-frame clones, and not every one. The profile shows more than 10,000 clones, about 68% of them singletons. This chain joins TRBV28 and TRBJ1-5; unclear D gene. Material: CD4+ or CD8+ T cells sorted from blood, obtained in a trial of the OX40 agonist ivuxolimab. The TCR originated in an adult with an advanced solid tumor such as melanoma, head and neck, liver or kidney cancer. This CDR3 reads CASSPADNQPQHF. The DNA of the CDR3 is TGTGCCAGCAGCCCCGCAGACAATCAGCCCCAGCATTTT. The full variable domain, in which reference TRBV28 and TRBJ1-5 provide the parts outside the CDR3, is DVKVTQSSRYLVKRTGEKVFLECVQDMDHENMFWYRQDPGLGLRLIYFSYDVKMKEKGDIPEGYSVSREKKERFSLILESASTNQTSMYLCASSPADNQPQHFGDGTRLSIL.